This T cell receptor (beta chain) was recovered during a study of OX40 agonist ivuxolimab in advanced cancers. General study findings and limits: With doses of 0.1 to 3.0 mg/kg, CD4+ and CD8+ blood T cells had undergone clonal expansion by week 6.

The CDR3 has 14 residues. The germline V gene encodes CDR1 SEHNR and CDR2 FQNEAQ (reference sequence). V was clipped by 3 bases and J by 1 base, with 10 bases between them. For this clone: Its antigen is not known.

Method: immunoSEQ multiplex PCR; TCRdb's copy keeps in-frame clones and lacks some. This table holds some 25,000 clones, just over 85% found once. This clonotype originated in an adult with an advanced solid tumor such as melanoma, head and neck, liver or kidney cancer. This chain links TRBV7-9 with TRBJ2-7; D is perhaps TRBD1 (5 bases). The input for sequencing was CD4+ or CD8+ T cells sorted from blood, taken in a trial of the OX40 agonist ivuxolimab. The CDR3 reads CASSFTTESYEQYF. In DNA form, the CDR3 reads TGTGCCAGCAGCTTTACGACAGAGTCCTACGAGCAGTACTTC.